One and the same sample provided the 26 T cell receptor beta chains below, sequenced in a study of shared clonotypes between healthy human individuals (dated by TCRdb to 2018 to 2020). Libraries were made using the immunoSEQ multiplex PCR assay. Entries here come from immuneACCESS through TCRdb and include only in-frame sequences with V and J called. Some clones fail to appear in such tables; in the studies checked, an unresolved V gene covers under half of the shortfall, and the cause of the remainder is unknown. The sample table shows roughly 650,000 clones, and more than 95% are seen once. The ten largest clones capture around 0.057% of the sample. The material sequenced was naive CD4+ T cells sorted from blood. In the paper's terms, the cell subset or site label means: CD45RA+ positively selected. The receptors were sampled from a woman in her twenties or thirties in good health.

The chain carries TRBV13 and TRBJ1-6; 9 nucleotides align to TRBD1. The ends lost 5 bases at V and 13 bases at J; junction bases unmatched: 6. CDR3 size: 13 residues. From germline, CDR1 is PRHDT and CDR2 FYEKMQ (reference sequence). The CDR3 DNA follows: TGTGCCAGCAGCCGGGGACAGGGCCTTCCCCTCCACTTT. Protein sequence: CASSRGQGLPLHF.

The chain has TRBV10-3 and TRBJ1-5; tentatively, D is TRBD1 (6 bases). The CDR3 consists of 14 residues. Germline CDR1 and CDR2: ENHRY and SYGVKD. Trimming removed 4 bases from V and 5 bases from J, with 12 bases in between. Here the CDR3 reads CAISGGPRDQPQHF. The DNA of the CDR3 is TGTGCCATCAGTGGGGGGCCCCGGGATCAGCCCCAGCATTTT.

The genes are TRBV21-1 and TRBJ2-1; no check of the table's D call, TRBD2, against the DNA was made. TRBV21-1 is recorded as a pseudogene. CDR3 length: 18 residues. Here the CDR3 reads CASSTPGLAGSSYNEQFF. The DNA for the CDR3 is TGTGCCAGCAGCACACCGGGACTAGCGGGATCTTCCTACAATGAGCAGTTCTTC.

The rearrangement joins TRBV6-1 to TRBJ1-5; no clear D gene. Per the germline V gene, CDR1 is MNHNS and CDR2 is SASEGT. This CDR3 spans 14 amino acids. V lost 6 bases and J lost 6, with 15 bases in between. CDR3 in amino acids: CASRELGFSQPQHF. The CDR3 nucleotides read TGTGCCAGCAGGGAGCTGGGGTTCAGTCAGCCCCAGCATTTT.

In nucleotides, the CDR3 is TGCGCCAGCAGAGGGACTAGCGGGAGGAGCTCCTACGAGCAGTACTTC. Protein sequence: CASRGTSGRSSYEQYF. The chain joins TRBV10-1 to TRBJ2-7; TRBD2 matches at 15 bases. The CDR3 is 16 amino acids. Germline V lookup: CDR1 WNHNN, CDR2 SYGVQD (reference sequence). Trimming took 6 bases from V and 0 from J; bases not matched to a gene: 3.

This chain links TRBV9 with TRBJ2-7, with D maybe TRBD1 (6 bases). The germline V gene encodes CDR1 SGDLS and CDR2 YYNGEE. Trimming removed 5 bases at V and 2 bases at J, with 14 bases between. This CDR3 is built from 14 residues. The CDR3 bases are TGTGCCAGCAGTGACGGACAGAGGGCCTACGAGCAGTACTTC. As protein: CASSDGQRAYEQYF.

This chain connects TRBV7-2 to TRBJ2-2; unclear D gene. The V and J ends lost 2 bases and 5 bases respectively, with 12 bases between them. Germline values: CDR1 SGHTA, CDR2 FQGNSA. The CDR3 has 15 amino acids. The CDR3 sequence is CASSLTSPGTGELFF. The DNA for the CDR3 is TGTGCCAGCAGCTTAACTTCCCCGGGTACCGGGGAGCTGTTTTTT.

The CDR3 DNA reads as TGTGCCAGCACTGGCTACCCGCACTCTGGGGCCAACGTCCTGACTTTC. Residues: CASTGYPHSGANVLTF. The chain combines TRBV28 with TRBJ2-6; D gene unclear. This CDR3 contains 16 residues. V shed 7 bases and J shed 0 bases, with 13 bases lying between them. Per germline, CDR1 MDHEN and CDR2 SYDVKM.

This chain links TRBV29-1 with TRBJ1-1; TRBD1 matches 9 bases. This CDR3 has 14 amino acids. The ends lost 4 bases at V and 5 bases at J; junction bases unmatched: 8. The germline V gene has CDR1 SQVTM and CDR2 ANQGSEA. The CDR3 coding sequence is TGCAGCGTTGCCATCGACAGGGGGTCTACTGAAGCTTTCTTT. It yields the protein CSVAIDRGSTEAFF.

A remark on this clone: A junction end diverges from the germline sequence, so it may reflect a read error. The CDR3 region has the DNA TGTGCCAGCAGCAACGGACTAGCGGGAACGGGAGAGGCCCAGTACTTC. Translating it yields CASSNGLAGTGEAQYF. This rearrangement joins TRBV7-2 to TRBJ2-5, with 12 bases matching TRBD2. Looked up from germline, CDR1 is SGHTA and CDR2 is FQGNSA. This CDR3 region has 16 residues. The variable domain in full, with the rest retrieved from reference TRBV7-2 and TRBJ2-5, is GAGVSQSPSNKVTEKGKDVELRCDPISGHTALYWYRQSLGQGLEFLIYFQGNSAPDKSGLPSDRFSAERTGGSVSTLTIQRTQQEDSAVYLCASSNGLAGTGEAQYFGPGTRLLVL.

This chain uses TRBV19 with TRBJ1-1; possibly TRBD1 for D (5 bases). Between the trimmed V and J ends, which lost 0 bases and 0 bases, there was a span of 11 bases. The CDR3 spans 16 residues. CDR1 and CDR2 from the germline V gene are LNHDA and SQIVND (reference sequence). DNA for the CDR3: TGTGCCAGTAGTATAGATCCTCAGGGAATGAACACTGAAGCTTTCTTT. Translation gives CASSIDPQGMNTEAFF. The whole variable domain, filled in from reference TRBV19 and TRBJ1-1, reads DGGITQSPKYLFRKEGQNVTLSCEQNLNHDAMYWYRQDPGQGLRLIYYSQIVNDFQKGDIAEGYSVSREKKESFPLTVTSAQKNPTAFYLCASSIDPQGMNTEAFFGQGTRLTVV.

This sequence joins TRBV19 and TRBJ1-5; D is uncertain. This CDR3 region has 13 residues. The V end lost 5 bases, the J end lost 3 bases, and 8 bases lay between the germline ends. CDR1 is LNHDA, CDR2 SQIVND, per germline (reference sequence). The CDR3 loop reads CASSVRVNQPQHF. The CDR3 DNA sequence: TGTGCCAGTAGTGTCAGAGTCAATCAGCCCCAGCATTTT.

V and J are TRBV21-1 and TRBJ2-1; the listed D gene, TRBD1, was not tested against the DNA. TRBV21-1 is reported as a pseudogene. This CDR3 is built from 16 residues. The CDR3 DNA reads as TGTGCCAGCAGCAAAGTGGAGAGAACAGGGGGTCAAGGGCAGTTCTTC. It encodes CASSKVERTGGQGQFF.

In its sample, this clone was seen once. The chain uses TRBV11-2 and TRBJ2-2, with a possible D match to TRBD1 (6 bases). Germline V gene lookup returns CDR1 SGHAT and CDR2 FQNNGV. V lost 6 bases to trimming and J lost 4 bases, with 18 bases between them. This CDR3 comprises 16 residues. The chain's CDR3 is CASRRSVGAGTGELFF. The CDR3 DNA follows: TGTGCCAGCAGGAGGTCCGTGGGGGCAGGCACCGGGGAGCTGTTTTTT.

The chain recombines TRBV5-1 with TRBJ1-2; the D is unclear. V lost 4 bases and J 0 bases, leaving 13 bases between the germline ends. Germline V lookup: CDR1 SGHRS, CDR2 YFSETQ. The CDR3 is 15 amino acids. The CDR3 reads CASSPPTEPNYGYTF. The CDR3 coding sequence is TGCGCCAGCAGCCCCCCGACGGAACCTAACTATGGCTACACCTTC. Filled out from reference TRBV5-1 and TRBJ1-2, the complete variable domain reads KAGVTQTPRYLIKTRGQQVTLSCSPISGHRSVSWYQQTPGQGLQFLFEYFSETQRNKGNFPGRFSGRQFSNSRSEMNVSTLELGDSALYLCASSPPTEPNYGYTFGSGTRLTVV.

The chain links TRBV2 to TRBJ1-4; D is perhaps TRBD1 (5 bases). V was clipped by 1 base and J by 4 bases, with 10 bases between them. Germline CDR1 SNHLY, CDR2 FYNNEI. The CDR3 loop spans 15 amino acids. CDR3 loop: CASSEEGSFNEKLFF. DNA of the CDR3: TGTGCCAGCAGTGAAGAGGGGAGCTTTAATGAAAAACTGTTTTTT.

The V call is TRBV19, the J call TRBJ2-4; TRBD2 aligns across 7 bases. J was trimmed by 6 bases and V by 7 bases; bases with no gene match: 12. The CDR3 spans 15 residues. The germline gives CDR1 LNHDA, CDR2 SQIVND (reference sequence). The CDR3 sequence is CASTPGEGRGNIQYF. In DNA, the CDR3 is TGTGCCAGTACCCCCGGGGAGGGCCGGGGAAACATTCAGTACTTC.

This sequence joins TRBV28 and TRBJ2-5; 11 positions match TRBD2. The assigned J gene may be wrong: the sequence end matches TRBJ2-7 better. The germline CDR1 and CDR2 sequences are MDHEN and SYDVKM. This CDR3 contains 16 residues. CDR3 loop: CASSLGASGRSYEQYF. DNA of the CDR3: TGTGCCAGCAGTTTGGGGGCTAGCGGGAGGTCCTACGAGCAGTACTTC.

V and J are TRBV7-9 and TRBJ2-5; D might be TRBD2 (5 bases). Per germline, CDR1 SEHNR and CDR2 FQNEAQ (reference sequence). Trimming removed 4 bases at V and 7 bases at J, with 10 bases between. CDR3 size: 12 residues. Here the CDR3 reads CASSSLEGTQYF. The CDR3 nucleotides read TGTGCCAGCAGCTCGCTCGAGGGGACCCAGTACTTC.

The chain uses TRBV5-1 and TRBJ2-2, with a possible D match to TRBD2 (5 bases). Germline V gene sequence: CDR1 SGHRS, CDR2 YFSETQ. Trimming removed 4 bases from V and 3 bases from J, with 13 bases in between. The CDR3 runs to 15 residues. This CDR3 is CASSPGSGDTGELFF. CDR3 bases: TGCGCCAGCAGCCCGGGATCTGGGGACACCGGGGAGCTGTTTTTT.

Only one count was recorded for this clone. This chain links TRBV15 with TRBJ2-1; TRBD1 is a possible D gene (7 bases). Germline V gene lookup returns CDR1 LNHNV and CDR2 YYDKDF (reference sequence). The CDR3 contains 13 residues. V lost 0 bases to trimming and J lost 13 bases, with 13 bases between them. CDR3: CATSRDIQGTQFF. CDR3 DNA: TGTGCCACCAGCAGAGACATACAGGGGACTCAGTTCTTC.

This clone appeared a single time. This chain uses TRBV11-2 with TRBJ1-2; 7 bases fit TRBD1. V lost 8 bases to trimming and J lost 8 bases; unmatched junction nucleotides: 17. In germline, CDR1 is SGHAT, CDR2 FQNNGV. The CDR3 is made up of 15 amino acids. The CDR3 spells CASESDRVTYRGYTF. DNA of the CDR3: TGTGCCAGCGAGAGTGACAGGGTTACTTATCGGGGCTACACCTTC.

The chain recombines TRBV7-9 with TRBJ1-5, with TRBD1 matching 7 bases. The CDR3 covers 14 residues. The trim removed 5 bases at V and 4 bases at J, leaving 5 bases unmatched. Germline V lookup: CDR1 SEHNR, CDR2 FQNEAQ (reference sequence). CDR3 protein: CASSIQGRNQPQHF. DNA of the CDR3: TGTGCCAGCAGCATACAGGGGCGGAATCAGCCCCAGCATTTT.

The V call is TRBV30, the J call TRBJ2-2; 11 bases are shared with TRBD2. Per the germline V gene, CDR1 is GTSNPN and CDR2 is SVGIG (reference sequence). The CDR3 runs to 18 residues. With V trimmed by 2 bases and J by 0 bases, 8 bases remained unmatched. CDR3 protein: CAWSKGLAESPNTGELFF. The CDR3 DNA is TGTGCCTGGAGTAAGGGACTAGCGGAGTCACCGAACACCGGGGAGCTGTTTTTT.

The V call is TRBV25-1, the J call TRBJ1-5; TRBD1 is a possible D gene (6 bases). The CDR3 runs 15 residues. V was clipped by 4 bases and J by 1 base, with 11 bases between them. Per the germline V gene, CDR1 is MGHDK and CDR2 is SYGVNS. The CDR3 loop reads CASSAGHRSNQPQHF. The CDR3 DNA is TGTGCCAGCAGTGCGGGACACCGGAGCAATCAGCCCCAGCATTTT.

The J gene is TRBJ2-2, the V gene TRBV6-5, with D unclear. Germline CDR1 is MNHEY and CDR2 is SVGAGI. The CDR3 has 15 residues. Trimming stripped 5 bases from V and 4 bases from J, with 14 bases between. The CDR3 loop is CASSRPRVGTGELFF. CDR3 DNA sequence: TGTGCCAGCAGTAGGCCCAGAGTGGGCACCGGGGAGCTGTTTTTT.